This T cell receptor (beta chain) was sequenced for a study of shared clonotypes between healthy human individuals. TCRdb keeps only in-frame clones here, not all; method: immunoSEQ multiplex PCR. Of around 700,000 clones in the sample, less than 80% were seen once. With respect to this clone: The antigen is undetermined.

Notes on the study in general: The naive CD4 repertoires of a handful of donors were compared, and approximately 5% of clonotypes were shared. Clonotype sharing among donors, it was expected, would be affected by sequencing depth. Generation of non-shared clonotypes was less probable than generation of clonotypes shared by all four donors. Compared with memory subsets, naive subsets generally had larger estimated richness.

Germline V gives CDR1 GTSNPN, CDR2 SVGIG (reference sequence). V lost 5 bases, J lost 2 bases, and 15 bases lay in between. The CDR3 is 14 amino acids. The receptor was derived from a woman in her 30s in good health. Source material: memory CD4+ T cells sorted from blood. Described subset: CD45RA-negative fraction. The chain joins TRBV30 to TRBJ1-1; D is unresolved. The CDR3 reads CAWGTYSPNTEAFF. CDR3 sequence (DNA): TGTGCCTGGGGCACTTATTCACCAAACACTGAAGCTTTCTTT.